This paragraph covers one TCR beta chain sequence. The antigen is not known. The data are from a study of metastatic and nonmetastatic thyroid tumors. About the study: Peripheral blood and tumor or nodule samples from malignant and benign thyroid patients were compared. Study results and limitations: TCR beta diversity was reportedly significantly higher in malignant thyroid tumors than benign nodules, in blood and tumor.

The CDR3 sequence is 15 residues long. CDR1 and CDR2 from the germline V gene are MGHDK and SYGVNS. V lost 2 bases and J lost 4, with 11 bases in between. Prior to thyroid surgery, none of the patients had received any treatment. Authors' analysis steps: To classify distant metastasis in papillary thyroid cancer, a model was built from CDR3 differences across clinicopathological groups. TCRdb re-analyzed the PCR reads through MiXCR. What appears here as the V and J calls and clone size reflects TCRdb's work, not the paper's. Of approximately 50,000 clones in the sample, about 4% were seen once. The TCR was taken from a female donor with papillary thyroid cancer or a benign thyroid nodule (not recorded which). Some clones in this sample may be carry-over from other donors' samples. The rearrangement joins TRBV25-1 to TRBJ2-2; D is undetermined. The specimen sequenced was blood. As DNA, the CDR3 is TGTGCCAGCAGTGAACTAGGGTATAGCACCGGGGAGCTGTTTTTT. Its protein product is CASSELGYSTGELFF.